Each of the 3 T cell receptor beta chains below was sequenced from the same sample in a study of shared clonotypes between healthy human individuals. The repertoire was sequenced with immunoSEQ multiplex PCR; TCRdb's copy has only in-frame clones and lacks some. The sample carries millions of clones, around 90% recorded once. Specimen: naive CD4+ T cells sorted from blood. As to subset: CD45RA+ positively selected. Receptor source: a young man in good health.

The chain combines TRBV5-6 with TRBJ2-3; D is possibly TRBD2 (5 bases). Per germline, CDR1 SGHDT and CDR2 YYEEEE. The germline V and J ends were trimmed by 0 bases and 1 base, with 12 bases remaining between them. CDR3 length: 16 amino acids. The CDR3: CASSLGHGEGTDTQYF. The CDR3, as DNA: TGTGCCAGCAGCTTGGGTCACGGGGAAGGCACAGATACGCAGTATTTT.

V is TRBV5-6 and J is TRBJ2-3; D is ambiguous. There are 16 residues in the CDR3. Germline CDR1 SGHDT, CDR2 YYEEEE. Trimming removed 0 bases at V and 0 bases at J, with 11 bases between. CDR3 protein: CASSLAGGTSTDTQYF. For the CDR3, the DNA is TGTGCCAGCAGCTTGGCCGGCGGTACAAGCACAGATACGCAGTATTTT.

CDR3: CASSSDRGADTQYF. CDR3 nucleotides: TGTGCCAGCAGCTCGGACAGGGGCGCAGATACGCAGTATTTT. The chain recombines TRBV5-6 with TRBJ2-3; 9 bases are a match to TRBD1. CDR1 and CDR2 from the germline V gene are SGHDT and YYEEEE. CDR3 length equals 14 residues. V was clipped by 3 bases and J by 4 bases; unmatched bases: 3.